Listed below are T cell receptor beta chains from one sample, sequenced in a study of T cell repertoires in ileal Crohn's disease. TCRdb's copy holds only in-frame clones and misses some; the assay was immunoSEQ multiplex PCR. The sample shows over 12,000 clones, roughly 85% of them seen only once. Sequences were obtained from ileal tissue. Source of these receptors: an adult with Crohn's disease. Each CDR3 is given with its conserved first and last residue. A D gene is named only where the DNA matches it firmly. For some rows the clone size is stated as once, few or many, or as a class when expanded; others skip it.

abundance | j_gene | d_gene | v_gene | CDR3nt | CDR3aa
. | TRBJ2-3 | . | TRBV6-5 | TGTGCCAGCAGTTACTCGATGGGGGGTAGCACAGATACGCAGTATTTT | CASSYSMGGSTDTQYF
. | TRBJ2-5 | TRBD2 | TRBV2 | TGTGCCAGCAGTTCTAGCGGGGCCAGCTTAGAGACCCAGTACTTC | CASSSSGASLETQYF
. | TRBJ2-1 | TRBD2 | TRBV9 | TGTGCCAGCAGCGTAGCGAAATGGGGTAGCGGGAGTCTCTACAATGAGCAGTTCTTC | CASSVAKWGSGSLYNEQFF
. | TRBJ2-7 | TRBD2 | TRBV18 | TGTGCCAGCTCCCCAGGGGGACTAGCGGGCTACGAGCAGTACTTC | CASSPGGLAGYEQYF
. | TRBJ1-1 | TRBD1 | TRBV12-5 | TGTGCTAGTGGTTTGGTATTACAGGGGGGAACAACGACGTCTACCAACACTGAAGCTTTCTTT | CASGLVLQGGTTTSTNTEAFF
few | TRBJ2-1 | TRBD1 | TRBV5-8 | TGTGCCAGCAGCTTGGACCGGGACAGGGGAAATGAGCAGTTCTTC | CASSLDRDRGNEQFF
once | TRBJ1-2 | . | TRBV7-2 | TGTGCCAGCAGCTTAGTTCTGGGCAGGGGCTATGGCTACACCTTC | CASSLVLGRGYGYTF
. | TRBJ2-7 | . | TRBV7-9 | TGTGCCAGCAGCCCTGAGGCGGGTGGCTCCTACGAGCAGTACTTC | CASSPEAGGSYEQYF
few | TRBJ1-1 | . | TRBV6-1 | TGTGCCAGCAGCAAGACAGAGAACACTGAAGCTTTCTTT | CASSKTENTEAFF
. | TRBJ2-7 | . | TRBV14 | TGTGCCAGCAGCCTCGGGACTCCTTACGAGCAGTACTTC | CASSLGTPYEQYF
. | TRBJ2-6 | . | TRBV7-3 | TGTGCCAGCAGCTCACCTCCGGGGTCTGGGGCCAACGTCCTGACTTTC | CASSSPPGSGANVLTF
. | TRBJ1-1 | TRBD1 | TRBV11-2 | TGTGCCAGCAGCTTAGGGAGGGACAGGAGGAGCACTGAAGCTTTCTTT | CASSLGRDRRSTEAFF
few | TRBJ1-1 | TRBD1 | TRBV7-9 | TGTGCCAGCAGCATAGAGACAGGGCTCACTGAAGCTTTCTTT | CASSIETGLTEAFF
medium-sized | TRBJ1-5 | TRBD1 | TRBV6-5 | TGTGCCAGCAGCCAAGACAGGGCTCTAAATCAGCCCCAGCATTTT | CASSQDRALNQPQHF
. | TRBJ1-1 | . | TRBV27 | TGTGCCAGCAGTTTTCGAGGCACTGAAGCTTTCTTT | CASSFRGTEAFF
. | TRBJ2-7 | TRBD2 | TRBV5-1 | TGCGCCAGCAGCTTGGTGGGTAGCGGGGGTGTCGACTACGAGCAGTACTTC | CASSLVGSGGVDYEQYF
. | TRBJ2-7 | TRBD2 | TRBV4-2 | TGTGCCAGCATCGCGGCATCTAGCGGGGGTTACGAGCAGTACTTC | CASIAASSGGYEQYF
. | TRBJ2-7 | . | TRBV5-1 | TGCGCCAGCAGCTCGGGGGTCTCCTACGAGCAGTACTTC | CASSSGVSYEQYF
few | TRBJ1-1 | TRBD1 | TRBV6-1 | TGTGCCGTTGTCAGGGGGCTTTTTATGAACACTGAAGCTTTCTTT | CAVVRGLFMNTEAFF
. | TRBJ2-7 | . | TRBV25-1 | TGTGCCAGCAGTGAATTGGCTTTAGGCAGGGGTAGAGAGGACGAGCAGTACTTC | CASSELALGRGREDEQYF
. | TRBJ1-2 | TRBD1 | TRBV7-8 | TGTGCCAGCAGCCCGGGGGACAGGGGGCGATCTAACTATGGCTACACCTTC | CASSPGDRGRSNYGYTF
. | TRBJ1-5 | . | TRBV25-1 | TGTGCCAGCAAGCGGCCCTCAGGCAATCAGCCCCAGCATTTT | CASKRPSGNQPQHF
. | TRBJ2-3 | . | TRBV10-1 | TGCGCCAGCAGTGAGTCGGTATCAACAGGTTTGGATACGCAGTATTTT | CASSESVSTGLDTQYF